Below, 23 T cell receptor beta chains from the same sample are listed, as sequenced in a study of OX40 agonist ivuxolimab in advanced cancers. Some clones are missing from TCRdb's copy, which holds only in-frame ones; the method was immunoSEQ multiplex PCR. The sample comprises under 85,000 clones, around 86% of which are singletons, and nearly 8% rests with the top ten. The sequencing here drew on CD4+ or CD8+ T cells sorted from blood, taken in a trial of the OX40 agonist ivuxolimab. The receptors shown here come from an adult with an advanced solid tumor such as melanoma, head and neck, liver or kidney cancer.

The V gene is TRBV10-3, the J gene TRBJ2-3; unclear D gene. Germline values: CDR1 ENHRY, CDR2 SYGVKD. Trimming took 2 bases from V and 6 from J, leaving 9 bases between them. There are 13 residues in the CDR3. The CDR3 DNA follows: TGTGCCATCAGTGAGGGCCCGTTGGATACGCAGTATTTT. Translated, it gives CAISEGPLDTQYF.

This clone was observed a single time. The chain employs TRBV5-1 and TRBJ2-7; 9 bases align to TRBD1. CDR1 is SGHRS, CDR2 YFSETQ, per germline. The trim removed 0 bases at V and 2 bases at J, leaving 3 bases unmatched. The CDR3 has 15 amino acids. In nucleotides, the CDR3 is TGCGCCAGCAGCTTGGTTCGGGACAGGGCCTACGAGCAGTACTTC. It specifies CASSLVRDRAYEQYF.

V usage is TRBV11-1 and J usage is TRBJ2-1; 9 nucleotides match TRBD1. CDR1 is SGHAT, CDR2 FQDESV, per germline (reference sequence). This CDR3 has 14 amino acids. The trim removed 1 base at V and 8 bases at J, leaving 3 bases unmatched. This chain's CDR3 is CASSLGQGGDEQFF. For the CDR3, the DNA is TGTGCCAGCAGCTTAGGACAGGGGGGTGATGAGCAGTTCTTC. The whole variable domain, filled in from reference TRBV11-1 and TRBJ2-1, reads EAEVAQSPRYKITEKSQAVAFWCDPISGHATLYWYRQILGQGPELLVQFQDESVVDDSQLPKDRFSAERLKGVDSTLKIQPAELGDSAMYLCASSLGQGGDEQFFGPGTRLTVL.

V is TRBV6-5 and J is TRBJ2-5; TRBD1 matches at 7 bases. The CDR3 totals 13 residues. The V and J ends lost 6 bases and 4 bases, in that order; junction bases with no gene match: 5. Germline CDR1 and CDR2: MNHEY and SVGAGI. CDR3 loop: CASRPTGPETQYF. CDR3 DNA: TGTGCCAGCAGGCCGACAGGGCCAGAGACCCAGTACTTC.

The chain uses TRBV27 and TRBJ2-1; TRBD1 matches 8 bases. This CDR3 comprises 14 residues. Germline loops: CDR1 MNHEY, CDR2 SMNVEV (reference sequence). The V gene end was trimmed by 4 bases and the J gene end by 8 bases; junction bases not matched to a gene: 7. CDR3 amino acids: CASSSITGGDEQFF. CDR3 coding DNA: TGTGCCAGCAGTTCCATCACAGGGGGTGATGAGCAGTTCTTC.

DNA of the CDR3: TGCGCCAGCAGGTCCGGGACACCGAATGAAAAACTGTTTTTT. Encoded protein: CASRSGTPNEKLFF. This sequence joins TRBV5-1 and TRBJ1-4, with D possibly matching TRBD1 (6 bases). Germline values: CDR1 SGHRS, CDR2 YFSETQ. The CDR3 runs to 14 residues. V dropped 5 bases and J dropped 5 bases, with 13 bases sitting between them.

As concerns this clone: The same CDR3 arises from other DNA sequences in this sample as well. The genes are TRBV9 and TRBJ2-2; 14 bases are shared with TRBD2. CDR1 and CDR2 (germline): SGDLS, YYNGEE. CDR3 length: 17 residues. With 0 bases clipped from V and 6 bases from J, the junction kept 4 bases outside the gene matches. The CDR3 coding sequence is TGTGCCAGCAGCGTAGAGGAGGGACTAGCGGGAGCCGGGGAGCTGTTTTTT. Protein sequence: CASSVEEGLAGAGELFF.

The chain employs TRBV19 and TRBJ1-5; D may be TRBD1 (5 bases). V was shortened by 5 bases and J by 10 bases, with 18 bases between the two germline ends. The CDR3 covers 14 residues. The germline V gene has CDR1 LNHDA and CDR2 SQIVND (reference sequence). For the CDR3, the DNA is TGTGCCAGTAGTCCCGAGGGGCGGCGAGGACCCCAGCATTTT. Translated, it gives CASSPEGRRGPQHF.

V usage is TRBV2 and J usage is TRBJ1-2; TRBD1 aligns across 7 bases. The CDR3 is made up of 14 amino acids. The V gene end was trimmed by 4 bases and the J gene end by 4 bases; junction bases not matched to a gene: 6. The germline V gene has CDR1 SNHLY and CDR2 FYNNEI. This CDR3 reads CASSVRTGFYGYTF. The CDR3 region has the DNA TGTGCCAGCAGTGTCCGGACAGGCTTCTATGGCTACACCTTC.

The chain links TRBV6-4 to TRBJ2-6; D possibly corresponds to TRBD2 (5 bases). From germline, CDR1 is MRHNA and CDR2 SNTAGT. Trimming cost V 0 bases and J 2 bases, with 8 bases left between them. The CDR3 consists of 16 residues. CDR3 sequence: CASSDSGSAGANVLTF. The CDR3, as DNA: TGTGCCAGCAGTGACTCAGGGAGCGCTGGGGCCAACGTCCTGACTTTC.

The J gene is TRBJ2-5, the V gene TRBV19; 14 bases align to TRBD2. The trim removed 5 bases at V and 5 bases at J, leaving 7 bases unmatched. CDR3 length: 16 amino acids. The germline CDR1 and CDR2 sequences are LNHDA and SQIVND (reference sequence). The DNA of the CDR3 is TGTGCCAGTAGTTCCACCCGGACTAGCGGGAGGGAGACCCAGTACTTC. This translates into CASSSTRTSGRETQYF.

The chain combines TRBV7-3 with TRBJ1-2; D not certain. The germline V gene encodes CDR1 SGHTA and CDR2 FQGTGA. V was pared by 5 bases and J by 8 bases, with 15 bases between. CDR3 length: 13 residues. CDR3 DNA sequence: TGTGCCAGCAGCGCCACGGGTCTCGGGGGCTACACCTTC. Translation gives CASSATGLGGYTF.

This chain joins TRBV14 and TRBJ2-7, with D unresolved. The CDR3 spans 15 residues. Germline assignment: CDR1 SGHDN and CDR2 FVKESK. V was pared by 1 base and J by 0 bases, with 10 bases between. CDR3 region: CASSQVAWSSYEQYF. The CDR3 bases are TGTGCCAGCAGCCAAGTTGCCTGGAGCTCCTACGAGCAGTACTTC.

This clone was recorded only once. The rearrangement links TRBV6-1 to TRBJ2-1, with 11 nucleotides matching TRBD2. The CDR3 contains 15 residues. V shed 4 bases, J shed 5 bases, and the junction held 4 bases outside the gene matches. In germline, CDR1 is MNHNS, CDR2 SASEGT. CDR3 protein: CASSGLAGGNNEQFF. The CDR3, as DNA: TGTGCCAGCAGTGGTCTAGCGGGAGGAAACAATGAGCAGTTCTTC.

This chain connects TRBV7-2 to TRBJ2-7; TRBD2 matches at 10 bases. V trimming: 6 bases; J trimming: 5 bases; junction bases outside the gene matches: 7. CDR3 length: 14 residues. CDR1 SGHTA and CDR2 FQGNSA come from the germline V gene. The CDR3 spells CASRGLAPVNEQYF. CDR3 in DNA: TGTGCCAGCAGGGGACTAGCGCCCGTTAACGAGCAGTACTTC.

The chain couples TRBV7-9 to TRBJ1-2; D is uncertain. CDR1 and CDR2 from the germline V gene are SEHNR and FQNEAQ (reference sequence). The CDR3 is 14 residues long. With 1 base removed from V and 4 bases from J, the gap between germline ends came to 10 bases. The DNA for the CDR3 is TGTGCCAGCAGCTTAGGTCCATCTCCCTATGGCTACACCTTC. This translates into CASSLGPSPYGYTF.

V and J are TRBV7-8 and TRBJ2-1, with a possible D match to TRBD1 (6 bases). The CDR3 contains 16 residues. Germline-derived CDR1 and CDR2 are SGHVS and FQNEAQ. Trimming took off 5 bases at V and 0 bases at J, with 14 bases between the two ends. The CDR3 DNA reads as TGTGCCAGCAGCATCACCGGGACATACTCCTACAATGAGCAGTTCTTC. This codes for CASSITGTYSYNEQFF.

The chain links TRBV30 to TRBJ2-7; TRBD2 matches at 16 bases. Looked up from germline, CDR1 is GTSNPN and CDR2 is SVGIG (reference sequence). Trimming removed 3 bases from V and 9 bases from J; junction bases left unmatched: 11. The CDR3 has 16 amino acids. The CDR3 sequence is CAWRPGTSGRAYGQYF. The DNA for the CDR3 is TGTGCCTGGAGGCCCGGGACTAGCGGGAGGGCTTATGGGCAGTACTTC.

The rearrangement joins TRBV5-4 to TRBJ2-7; the D is unclear. The CDR3 has 12 amino acids. Trimming took 2 bases from V and 3 from J, leaving 6 bases between them. The germline gives CDR1 SGHNT, CDR2 YYREEE (reference sequence). The CDR3 spells CASSFIGYEQYF. The CDR3 region has the DNA TGTGCCAGCAGCTTCATTGGCTACGAGCAGTACTTC.

The V call is TRBV10-3, the J call TRBJ2-3; TRBD2 agrees at 8 bases. The trim removed 2 bases at V and 2 bases at J, leaving 3 bases unmatched. CDR1 is ENHRY and CDR2 is SYGVKD in the germline V gene. The CDR3 covers 15 residues. In DNA form, the CDR3 reads TGTGCCATCAGTGAGCGGCGGGGGGACACAGATACGCAGTATTTT. Amino acid sequence: CAISERRGDTDTQYF.

The chain is built from TRBV7-3 and TRBJ2-2, with no clear D. Germline V gene lookup returns CDR1 SGHTA and CDR2 FQGTGA. The V gene lost 5 bases and the J gene lost 4 bases, with 8 bases spanning the gap. The CDR3 contains 13 residues. CDR3 region: CASSLVRTGELFF. The CDR3 DNA sequence: TGTGCCAGCAGCCTGGTGCGCACCGGGGAGCTGTTTTTT.

The chain recombines TRBV10-2 with TRBJ2-7; TRBD1 aligns across 10 bases. The V and J ends lost 4 bases and 9 bases, in that order; junction bases with no gene match: 9. Per germline, CDR1 WSHSY and CDR2 SAAADI. This CDR3 contains 14 residues. CDR3 sequence: CASSGQGAGLGQYF. CDR3 DNA sequence: TGCGCCAGCAGTGGACAGGGGGCGGGACTCGGGCAGTACTTC.

This clone has more than one count but fewer than ten. The rearrangement joins TRBV18 to TRBJ1-5, with a weak D call TRBD1 (5 bases). CDR3 length equals 16 residues. Trimming stripped 4 bases from V and 1 base from J, with 14 bases between. CDR1 and CDR2 (germline): KGHSH, LQKENI. Here the CDR3 reads CASSLGMGDSNQPQHF. CDR3 in DNA: TGTGCCAGCTCACTGGGTATGGGGGACAGCAATCAGCCCCAGCATTTT.